The 13 T cell receptor beta chains below come from one sample, sequenced in a study of preoperative IRX-2 immunotherapy in early breast cancer. This table comes from immunoSEQ multiplex PCR, and its TCRdb copy is limited to in-frame clones, with some not included. The sample consists of about 23,000 clones, 80% to 90% of them appearing once. Treatment given: preoperative locoregional IRX-2 cytokine immunotherapy. Source: tumor tissue, taken after IRX-2 immunotherapy. The source is a human donor with breast cancer.

In DNA form, the CDR3 reads TGTGCCAGCAGTCCGTCCTTACCCCTGACAGGGGAAGCTTTCTTT. Translating gives CASSPSLPLTGEAFF. The chain employs TRBV27 and TRBJ1-1, with TRBD1 matching over 7 bases. The CDR3 runs 15 residues. The germline gives CDR1 MNHEY, CDR2 SMNVEV (reference sequence). V shed 5 bases and J 8 bases; nucleotides not matched to a gene: 14.

V gene TRBV10-3 combines with J gene TRBJ2-1; no clear D. CDR3 length equals 16 residues. V shed 0 bases and J shed 10 bases, with 19 bases lying between them. The germline V gene has CDR1 ENHRY and CDR2 SYGVKD. The CDR3 reads CAISESMAAPGREQFF. Written as DNA, the CDR3 is TGTGCCATCAGTGAGTCTATGGCGGCTCCCGGCCGGGAGCAGTTCTTC.

V and J are TRBV6-5 and TRBJ2-5; weak D call: TRBD2 (5 bases). The CDR3 extends over 14 amino acids. The germline CDR1 and CDR2 sequences are MNHEY and SVGAGI. Deletions cut 2 bases from V and 5 bases from J, with 12 bases between. The CDR3 sequence is CASSYETTMETQYF. The CDR3 DNA sequence: TGTGCCAGCAGTTACGAGACTACCATGGAGACCCAGTACTTC.

CDR3 nucleotides: TGTGCCATCGGATCGAATTTAGGCGGACTAGAGTACAATGAGCAGTTCTTC. Translated, it gives CAIGSNLGGLEYNEQFF. This chain joins TRBV10-3 and TRBJ2-1, with 7 bases that match TRBD2. CDR3 length: 17 residues. The ends lost 8 bases at V and 4 bases at J; junction bases unmatched: 17. The germline V gene has CDR1 ENHRY and CDR2 SYGVKD.

The CDR3 DNA follows: TGTGCCAGCTCACCACCAGTGAGAGAAGCTTTCTTT. Amino acid sequence: CASSPPVREAFF. The chain is built from TRBV18 and TRBJ1-1, with D uncertain. Germline V gene lookup returns CDR1 KGHSH and CDR2 LQKENI. Trimming cost V 0 bases and J 8 bases, with 7 bases left between them. The CDR3 has 12 amino acids.

The V call is TRBV10-1, the J call TRBJ2-1; D may correspond to TRBD1 or TRBD2 (5 bases each). The germline V gene encodes CDR1 WNHNN and CDR2 SYGVQD (reference sequence). The ends were cut back, 0 bases at V and 11 bases at J, with 8 bases in the middle. The CDR3 runs 12 residues. This CDR3 reads CASSESWGKQFF. As DNA, the CDR3 is TGCGCCAGCAGTGAGTCATGGGGGAAGCAGTTCTTC.

The chain recombines TRBV18 with TRBJ2-3; the D is unclear. CDR1 and CDR2 (germline): KGHSH, LQKENI. Trimming stripped 4 bases from V and 4 bases from J, with 6 bases between. This CDR3 is built from 12 residues. The CDR3 spells CASSRDSDTQYF. The CDR3 coding sequence is TGTGCCAGCTCACGAGACTCAGATACGCAGTATTTT.

The DNA for the CDR3 is TGTGCCAGCAGCTTAGTTGGCTGGGGGGATGAGCAGTTCTTC. Translating gives CASSLVGWGDEQFF. The rearrangement links TRBV11-2 to TRBJ2-1; possibly TRBD2 for D (6 bases). The germline gives CDR1 SGHAT, CDR2 FQNNGV. V lost 1 base, J lost 8 bases, and 12 bases lay in between. The CDR3 loop spans 14 amino acids. Combining the CDR3 with reference TRBV11-2 and TRBJ2-1 gives the whole variable domain EAGVAQSPRYKIIEKRQSVAFWCNPISGHATLYWYQQILGQGPKLLIQFQNNGVVDDSQLPKDRFSAERLKGVDSTLKIQPAKLEDSAVYLCASSLVGWGDEQFFGPGTRLTVL.

As DNA, the CDR3 is TGTGCCAGCAGTCCTCTGACAGAGACCTACGAGCAGTACTTC. Protein sequence: CASSPLTETYEQYF. This chain uses TRBV27 with TRBJ2-7; TRBD1 might be the D (5 bases). In germline, CDR1 is MNHEY, CDR2 SMNVEV (reference sequence). Trimming removed 5 bases at V and 2 bases at J, with 13 bases between. CDR3 size: 14 residues.

This chain joins TRBV5-1 and TRBJ2-7; 13 bases are a match to TRBD2. The germline gives CDR1 SGHRS, CDR2 YFSETQ. Trimming removed 3 bases from V and 3 bases from J; junction bases left unmatched: 9. This CDR3 has 17 residues. CDR3 bases: TGCGCCAGCAGCTCCGGGACTAGCGGGATTATTTTCTACGAGCAGTACTTC. Translating it yields CASSSGTSGIIFYEQYF. Filled out from reference TRBV5-1 and TRBJ2-7, the complete variable domain reads KAGVTQTPRYLIKTRGQQVTLSCSPISGHRSVSWYQQTPGQGLQFLFEYFSETQRNKGNFPGRFSGRQFSNSRSEMNVSTLELGDSALYLCASSSGTSGIIFYEQYFGPGTRLTVT.

The chain links TRBV18 to TRBJ1-2, with D perhaps TRBD1 (6 bases). With 5 bases removed from V and 3 bases from J, the gap between germline ends came to 13 bases. The germline CDR1 and CDR2 sequences are KGHSH and LQKENI. The CDR3 consists of 14 residues. The CDR3 is CASSTTGIHYGYTF. CDR3 sequence (DNA): TGTGCCAGCTCAACCACAGGGATCCACTATGGCTACACCTTC.

In this sample, this clone turned up a few times. The V and J genes are TRBV19 and TRBJ2-5; 9 bases map to TRBD2. CDR1 and CDR2 (germline): LNHDA, SQIVND (reference sequence). This CDR3 has 15 residues. J gave up 4 bases and V 5 bases, and 8 bases lay outside the gene matches. Here the CDR3 DNA reads TGTGCCAGTAGTCCCCCGCTAGCGGGGACAGAGACCCAGTACTTC. This encodes CASSPPLAGTETQYF.

A single count supports this clone. CDR3 bases: TGCGCCAGCAGCTTGGTCGGAGAGACCCAGTACTTC. Its protein product is CASSLVGETQYF. V and J are TRBV5-1 and TRBJ2-5; D not resolved. V was shortened by 0 bases and J by 4 bases, with 4 bases between the two germline ends. The CDR3 sequence is 12 residues long. Germline-derived CDR1 and CDR2 are SGHRS and YFSETQ.